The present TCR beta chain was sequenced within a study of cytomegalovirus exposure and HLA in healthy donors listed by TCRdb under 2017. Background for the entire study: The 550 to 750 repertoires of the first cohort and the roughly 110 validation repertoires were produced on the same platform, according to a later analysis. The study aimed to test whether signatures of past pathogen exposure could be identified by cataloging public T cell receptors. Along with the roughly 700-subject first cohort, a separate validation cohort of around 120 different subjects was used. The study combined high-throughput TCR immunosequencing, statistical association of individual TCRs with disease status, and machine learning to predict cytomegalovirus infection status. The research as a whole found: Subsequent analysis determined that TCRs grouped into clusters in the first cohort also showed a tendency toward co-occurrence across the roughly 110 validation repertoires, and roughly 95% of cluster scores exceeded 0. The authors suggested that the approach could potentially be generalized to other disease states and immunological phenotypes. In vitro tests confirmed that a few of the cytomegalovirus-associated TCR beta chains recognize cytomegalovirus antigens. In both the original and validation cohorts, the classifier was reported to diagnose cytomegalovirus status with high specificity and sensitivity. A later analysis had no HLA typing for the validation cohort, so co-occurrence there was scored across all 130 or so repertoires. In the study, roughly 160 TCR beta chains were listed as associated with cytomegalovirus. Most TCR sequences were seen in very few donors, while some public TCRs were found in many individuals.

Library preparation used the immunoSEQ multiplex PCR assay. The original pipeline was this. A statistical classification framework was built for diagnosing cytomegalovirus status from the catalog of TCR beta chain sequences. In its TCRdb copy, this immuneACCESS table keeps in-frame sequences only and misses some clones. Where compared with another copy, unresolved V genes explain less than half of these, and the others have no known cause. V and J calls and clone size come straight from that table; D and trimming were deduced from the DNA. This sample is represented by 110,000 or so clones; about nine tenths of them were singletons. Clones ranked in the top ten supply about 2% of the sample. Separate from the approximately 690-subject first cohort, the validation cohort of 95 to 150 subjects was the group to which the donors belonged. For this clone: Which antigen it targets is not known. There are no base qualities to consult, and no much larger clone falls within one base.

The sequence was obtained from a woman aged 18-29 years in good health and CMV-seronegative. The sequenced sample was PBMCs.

The CDR3 region has the sequence CAISDRSGDGSETQYF. The nucleotides are TGTGCCATCAGTGATAGGTCGGGGGATGGGTCGGAGACCCAGTACTTC. The V and J genes are TRBV10-3 and TRBJ2-5; the D segment could be TRBD2, given 6 matching bases. Trimming removed 3 bases from V and 5 bases from J, leaving 19 bases between the germline ends. Reading the germline V gene gives CDR1 ENHRY and CDR2 SYGVKD. The CDR3 measures 16 amino acids from cysteine to phenylalanine. Only the CDR3 DNA is retained, 48 bases long and in frame from the first base.